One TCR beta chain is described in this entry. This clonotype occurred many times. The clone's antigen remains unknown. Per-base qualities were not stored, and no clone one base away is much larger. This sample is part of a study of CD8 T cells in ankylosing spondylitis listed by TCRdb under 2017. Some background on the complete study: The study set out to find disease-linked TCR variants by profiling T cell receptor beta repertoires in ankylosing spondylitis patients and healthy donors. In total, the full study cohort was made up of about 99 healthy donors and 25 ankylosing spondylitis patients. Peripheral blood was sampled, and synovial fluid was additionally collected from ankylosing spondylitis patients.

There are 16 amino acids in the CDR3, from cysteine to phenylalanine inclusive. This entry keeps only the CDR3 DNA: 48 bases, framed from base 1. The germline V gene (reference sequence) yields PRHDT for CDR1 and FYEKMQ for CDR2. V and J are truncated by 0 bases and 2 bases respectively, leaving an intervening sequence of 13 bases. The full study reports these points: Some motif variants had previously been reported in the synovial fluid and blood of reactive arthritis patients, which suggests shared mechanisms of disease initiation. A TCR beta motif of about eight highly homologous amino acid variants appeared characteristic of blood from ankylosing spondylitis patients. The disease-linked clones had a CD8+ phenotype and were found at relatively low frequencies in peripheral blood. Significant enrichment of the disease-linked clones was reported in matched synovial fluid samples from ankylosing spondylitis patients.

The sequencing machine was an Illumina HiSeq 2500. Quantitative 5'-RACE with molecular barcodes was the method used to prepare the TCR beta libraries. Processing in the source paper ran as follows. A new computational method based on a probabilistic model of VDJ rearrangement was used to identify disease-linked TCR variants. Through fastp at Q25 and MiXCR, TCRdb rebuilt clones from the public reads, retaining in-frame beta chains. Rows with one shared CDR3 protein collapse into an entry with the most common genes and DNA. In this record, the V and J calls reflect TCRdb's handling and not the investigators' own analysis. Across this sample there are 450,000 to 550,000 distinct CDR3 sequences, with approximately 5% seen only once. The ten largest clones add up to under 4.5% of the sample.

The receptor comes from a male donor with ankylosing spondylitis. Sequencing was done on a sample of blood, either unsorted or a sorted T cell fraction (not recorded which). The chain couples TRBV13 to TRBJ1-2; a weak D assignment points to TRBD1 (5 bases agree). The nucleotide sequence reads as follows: TGTGCCAGCAGCTTAGGTTACGAGACAGTGAACTATGGCTACACCTTC. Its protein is CASSLGYETVNYGYTF. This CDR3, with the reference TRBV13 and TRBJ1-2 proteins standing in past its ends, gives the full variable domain AAGVIQSPRHLIKEKRETATLKCYPIPRHDTVYWYQQGPGQDPQFLISFYEKMQSDKGSIPDRFSAQQFSDYHSELNMSSLELGDSALYFCASSLGYETVNYGYTFGSGTRLTVV.